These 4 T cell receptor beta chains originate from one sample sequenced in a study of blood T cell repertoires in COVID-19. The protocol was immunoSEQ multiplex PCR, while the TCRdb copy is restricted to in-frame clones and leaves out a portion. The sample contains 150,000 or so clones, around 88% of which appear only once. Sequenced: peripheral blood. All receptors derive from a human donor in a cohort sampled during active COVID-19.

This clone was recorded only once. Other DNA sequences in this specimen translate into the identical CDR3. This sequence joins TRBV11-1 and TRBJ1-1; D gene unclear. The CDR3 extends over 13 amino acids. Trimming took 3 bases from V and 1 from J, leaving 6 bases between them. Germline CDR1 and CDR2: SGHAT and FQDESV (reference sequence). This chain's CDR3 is CASSLTQNTEAFF. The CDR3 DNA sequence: TGTGCCAGCAGCTTGACTCAGAACACTGAAGCTTTCTTT.

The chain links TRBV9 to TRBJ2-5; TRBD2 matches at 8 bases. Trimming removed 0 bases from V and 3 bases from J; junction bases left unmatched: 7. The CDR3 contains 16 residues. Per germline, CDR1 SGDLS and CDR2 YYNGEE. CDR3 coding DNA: TGTGCCAGCAGCGTAGAAGGGCTAGCGGGTAAAGAGACCCAGTACTTC. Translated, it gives CASSVEGLAGKETQYF.

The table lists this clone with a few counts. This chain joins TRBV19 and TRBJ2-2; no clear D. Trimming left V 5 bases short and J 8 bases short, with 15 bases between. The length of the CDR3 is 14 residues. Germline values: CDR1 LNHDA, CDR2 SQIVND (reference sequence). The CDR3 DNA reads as TGTGCCAGTAGTTCCCCCTTCCAAGAGGGGGAGCTGTTTTTT. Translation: CASSSPFQEGELFF.

In DNA form, the CDR3 reads TGTGCCAGCAGCCGTGGACAGGGAGGACAGCCCCAGCATTTT. Amino acid sequence: CASSRGQGGQPQHF. This chain uses TRBV7-9 with TRBJ1-5; 8 bases fit TRBD1. V shed 5 bases, J shed 7 bases, and the junction held 7 bases outside the gene matches. Per germline, CDR1 SEHNR and CDR2 FQNEAQ (reference sequence). The CDR3 is made up of 14 amino acids.